This is a list of T cell receptor beta chains from one sample in a study of OX40 agonist ivuxolimab in advanced cancers. Sequenced by immunoSEQ multiplex PCR; TCRdb stores in-frame clones only, minus some. The table has approximately 9,500 clones, about 66% seen once. The sample in question was CD4+ or CD8+ T cells sorted from blood, obtained in a trial of the OX40 agonist ivuxolimab. The receptors come from an adult with an advanced solid tumor such as melanoma, head and neck, liver or kidney cancer. CDR3s include the opening cysteine and the closing phenylalanine or tryptophan. D genes are given only for firm matches. Clone size appears in some rows only: once, few, many, or a class for an expanded clone.

cdr3_nt | cdr3_aa | v_call | d_call | clone_size | j_call
TGTGCCAGCAGCCGCCGGGGAGGTGGCAACGAGCAGTACTTC | CASSRRGGGNEQYF | TRBV27 | NA | few | TRBJ2-7
TGTGCCAGCAGCCAAGGGGTGGCTGGAATAGCGGGTTCCTACGAGCAGTACTTC | CASSQGVAGIAGSYEQYF | TRBV7-2 | TRBD2 | NA | TRBJ2-7
TGTGCCAGCAGCACGCCCGGAGAGACCCAGTACTTC | CASSTPGETQYF | TRBV9 | NA | NA | TRBJ2-5
TGCAGCGCAAGACTAGCGGGCTCCTACGAGCAGTACTTC | CSARLAGSYEQYF | TRBV29-1 | TRBD2 | NA | TRBJ2-7
TGTGCCAGCAGCCAGAGGGGACCCAATGAGCAGTTCTTC | CASSQRGPNEQFF | TRBV9 | NA | NA | TRBJ2-1
TGTGCCAGTAGCCCGGGGGAAGTCCACGAGCAGTACTTC | CASSPGEVHEQYF | TRBV19 | NA | NA | TRBJ2-7
TGTGCCATCCGGACCGAGAACTATGGCTACACCTTC | CAIRTENYGYTF | TRBV2 | NA | few | TRBJ1-2
TGTGCCAGCATCCGCTGGACAGGGGGTAGGCGGAACACTGAAGCTTTCTTT | CASIRWTGGRRNTEAFF | TRBV5-6 | TRBD1 | NA | TRBJ1-1
TGTGCCAGCAGCGGGCCGGGACTGAGCACAGATACGCAGTATTTT | CASSGPGLSTDTQYF | TRBV9 | NA | NA | TRBJ2-3
TGTGCCAGCAGCCGGGGGGGGACTAGCACAGATACGCAGTATTTT | CASSRGGTSTDTQYF | TRBV7-3 | TRBD2 | NA | TRBJ2-3
TGTGCCAGTGGGGGGCGGGAGGGCCTCAATGAGCAGTTCTTC | CASGGREGLNEQFF | TRBV19 | TRBD2 | medium-sized | TRBJ2-1
TGCAGCGTTGAGGCGGATCGGGCCGAGCAGTACTTC | CSVEADRAEQYF | TRBV29-1 | NA | NA | TRBJ2-7
TGTGCCAGCAGCGAAAGGTGGGATCCAGATACGCAGTATTTT | CASSERWDPDTQYF | TRBV9 | NA | once | TRBJ2-3
TGCGCCAGCAGCTTGGACGGGGGCGCCTACAATGAGCAGTTCTTC | CASSLDGGAYNEQFF | TRBV5-1 | NA | NA | TRBJ2-1
TGTGCCAGCAGTTTGTCTGGGGAGCGCTCTAGCACAGATACGCAGTATTTT | CASSLSGERSSTDTQYF | TRBV27 | NA | NA | TRBJ2-3
TGTGCCAGCAGCTTGGAGGCAGGGTTTGGTGGCTACACCTTC | CASSLEAGFGGYTF | TRBV5-4 | NA | NA | TRBJ1-2
TGTGCCAGCAGCCAGGGGTTGAACGAGCAGTACTTC | CASSQGLNEQYF | TRBV11-3 | NA | NA | TRBJ2-7
TGTGCCAGCAGTGAAATAGGCTCCAACAATGAGCAGTTCTTC | CASSEIGSNNEQFF | TRBV6-1 | NA | NA | TRBJ2-1
TGTGCCAGCAGCACAGAAGTTCACTCACCCCTCCACTTT | CASSTEVHSPLHF | TRBV6-5 | NA | NA | TRBJ1-6
TGTGCCAGCAGCGCAGAGGGCTACGAGCAGTACTTC | CASSAEGYEQYF | TRBV9 | NA | NA | TRBJ2-7
TGTGCCAGCAGCCGGTGGTGGGGGGCCAGCAGCAATCAGCCCCAGCATTTT | CASSRWWGASSNQPQHF | TRBV5-6 | NA | NA | TRBJ1-5
TGCGCCAGCAGCCAGCACACAGGGGGCGGCGCAGATACGCAGTATTTT | CASSQHTGGGADTQYF | TRBV4-3 | TRBD1 | NA | TRBJ2-3
TGTGCCATCAGTTCCGACAGCAATGAGCAGTTCTTC | CAISSDSNEQFF | TRBV10-3 | NA | NA | TRBJ2-1
TGCGCCAGCAGCCAGGGCCGTGTGTCCTACGAGCAGTACTTC | CASSQGRVSYEQYF | TRBV4-1 | NA | medium-sized | TRBJ2-7
TGTGCCAGCAGCGTAGAAAATAGTCAAGAGACCCAGTACTTC | CASSVENSQETQYF | TRBV9 | NA | NA | TRBJ2-5
TGTGCCAGCAGGTCGACGATAGCGCACTCCTACAATGAGCAGTTCTTC | CASRSTIAHSYNEQFF | TRBV7-9 | NA | NA | TRBJ2-1
TGTGCCAGCAGCGAAACCGCTAGCGGGAGGGCAGAGACCCAGTACTTC | CASSETASGRAETQYF | TRBV7-9 | TRBD2 | NA | TRBJ2-5
TGTGCCAGCAGTTACTCAACGCAAAATCTACCCTACGAGCAGTACTTC | CASSYSTQNLPYEQYF | TRBV6-6 | NA | NA | TRBJ2-7
TGTGCCAGCAGCTTCAGCAGTCTAGCCTACGAGCAGTACTTC | CASSFSSLAYEQYF | TRBV7-3 | NA | few | TRBJ2-7
TGTGCCAGCAGTTATGCACAGGCCTCCTACGAGCAGTACTTC | CASSYAQASYEQYF | TRBV6-5 | NA | NA | TRBJ2-7
TGTGCCAGCAGCGACCGGGAGAACCCCACATATACGCAGTATTTT | CASSDRENPTYTQYF | TRBV7-6 | NA | NA | TRBJ2-3
TGTGCCAGCAGGGAACTGGCGAACACTGAAGCTTTCTTT | CASRELANTEAFF | TRBV9 | NA | NA | TRBJ1-1
TGCGCCAGCAGCCAAGATCCTATTGGGGGGGTCTATGGCTACACCTTC | CASSQDPIGGVYGYTF | TRBV4-3 | NA | NA | TRBJ1-2
TGTGCCAGCAGCTTACCGCGGGACAACACCGGGGAGCTGTTTTTT | CASSLPRDNTGELFF | TRBV7-3 | NA | once | TRBJ2-2
TGCGCCAGCATGGGGGAAAGCACAGATACGCAGTATTTT | CASMGESTDTQYF | TRBV5-1 | NA | NA | TRBJ2-3
TGTGCTTCTTCACGAGGGGGACAGGGGTTAACTGAAGCTTTCTTT | CASSRGGQGLTEAFF | TRBV19 | TRBD1 | medium-sized | TRBJ1-1
TGCGCCAGCAGCTTGGCGGCGGGCAATCAGCCCCAGCATTTT | CASSLAAGNQPQHF | TRBV5-1 | NA | NA | TRBJ1-5
TGTGCCAGCGGGGGGGATGGACAGGGGATCACCGGGGAGCTGTTTTTT | CASGGDGQGITGELFF | TRBV27 | TRBD1 | NA | TRBJ2-2
TGTGCCAGCAGCTCGTCCGGGGAGCTGTTTTTT | CASSSSGELFF | TRBV7-9 | NA | NA | TRBJ2-2
TGTGCCAGCATGGGGGCAGGGGGCGGCTACACCTTC | CASMGAGGGYTF | TRBV2 | TRBD1 | few | TRBJ1-2
TGTGCCAGCAGCCCACTTACTCGACAGGGGTCCTCCTACGAGCAGTACTTC | CASSPLTRQGSSYEQYF | TRBV13 | TRBD1 | NA | TRBJ2-7
TGTGCCAGCAGTTTACTCCAGGGCACTAAGTACGAGCAGTACTTC | CASSLLQGTKYEQYF | TRBV27 | NA | NA | TRBJ2-7
TGTGCCAGCAGCATGAGCGGGACCTGGGATGAGCAGTTCTTC | CASSMSGTWDEQFF | TRBV5-4 | TRBD2 | NA | TRBJ2-1
TGCAGCGTTGACCCTAGCGGGGGGGCCGCCTACAATGAGCAGTTCTTC | CSVDPSGGAAYNEQFF | TRBV29-1 | TRBD2 | medium-sized | TRBJ2-1
TGTGCCAGTTCTATTACAGGGGGGACCTACGAGCAGTACTTC | CASSITGGTYEQYF | TRBV19 | TRBD1 | NA | TRBJ2-7
TGTGCCAGCGCTCGGGGGGGCGACTTTGACGAGCAGTACTTC | CASARGGDFDEQYF | TRBV6-6 | TRBD2 | NA | TRBJ2-7
TGTGCCAGCAGCACCGCAAATGAAAAACTGTTTTTT | CASSTANEKLFF | TRBV7-2 | NA | NA | TRBJ1-4
TGTGCCAGCAGTAAAAGAGGACCTAGCTCCTACGAGCAGTACTTC | CASSKRGPSSYEQYF | TRBV28 | NA | NA | TRBJ2-7
TGTGCCAGCAGTACACAACGTTACCTAGGACAGTACCATGAAAAACTGTTTTTT | CASSTQRYLGQYHEKLFF | TRBV28 | NA | NA | TRBJ1-4
TGTGCCAGCAGCGATGGTCCGGGGGACACTGAAGCTTTCTTT | CASSDGPGDTEAFF | TRBV5-6 | NA | few | TRBJ1-1
TGTGCCAGCTCACCACCTCTTCGGACAGGCGCCGGGGAGCTGTTTTTT | CASSPPLRTGAGELFF | TRBV18 | TRBD1 | NA | TRBJ2-2
TGTGCCAGCAGCCCCGAGGACCGGGGCGAAGCTTTCTTT | CASSPEDRGEAFF | TRBV5-5 | NA | NA | TRBJ1-1
TGTGCCAGTAGTATGGGTTGGGGACAGATGAACTATGGCTACACCTTC | CASSMGWGQMNYGYTF | TRBV19 | TRBD1 | NA | TRBJ1-2
TGTGCCAGCAGTGAACTAGCGGGGGGGCCCGGGGAGCTGTTTTTT | CASSELAGGPGELFF | TRBV6-1 | TRBD2 | medium-sized | TRBJ2-2
TGCGCCAGCAGCCAAGAACGGCAGTTCCAGCGAGTCCAGCAGTACTTC | CASSQERQFQRVQQYF | TRBV4-3 | NA | NA | TRBJ2-7
TGTGCCAGCAGCGAGGGTACAGGGTACCCAGCCTATGGCTACACCTTC | CASSEGTGYPAYGYTF | TRBV9 | NA | few | TRBJ1-2
TGTGCCAGCAGTTACTCTTATTCCCAAGAGACCCAGTACTTC | CASSYSYSQETQYF | TRBV6-5 | NA | few | TRBJ2-5